This TCR beta chain was sequenced for a study of post-analysis software for immune sequencing data. The study's findings and limits: Five or six TRBV segments, TRBV5-6, TRBV5-1 and TRBV20-1 among them, were found more frequent in patients than controls.

In germline, CDR1 is SGHNT, CDR2 YENEEA. The CDR3 length is 14 residues. V was pared by 5 bases and J by 6 bases, with 13 bases between. cDNA libraries for TCR beta contained unique molecular identifiers. A single record per CDR3 protein comes from TCRdb applying MiXCR to the PCR reads. This sample has hundreds of thousands of distinct CDR3 sequences, with 55% to 70% found just once. Points on this clonotype: Its target is unknown.

The TCR was taken from a girl aged 2-15 years with multiple sclerosis. This chain links TRBV11-3 with TRBJ2-2, with D hard to call. What was sequenced was blood. The CDR3 here is CASSAPRGPGELFF. The CDR3 nucleotides are TGTGCCAGCAGCGCCCCTCGAGGTCCCGGGGAGCTGTTTTTT.